Shown below are 8 T cell receptor beta chains from a single sample sequenced in a study of blood T cell repertoires in COVID-19. Repertoires were generated with immunoSEQ multiplex PCR, while TCRdb's copy carries only in-frame clones and drops some. The table has roughly 100,000 clones, around 80% seen once. Material: peripheral blood. The receptor set was obtained from a man older than 75 with COVID-19, enrolled during active disease.

This clone was detected a few times. V is TRBV5-1 and J is TRBJ1-2; D gene ambiguous. Trimming removed 0 bases at V and 6 bases at J, with 15 bases between. The length of the CDR3 is 15 residues. From germline, CDR1 is SGHRS and CDR2 YFSETQ. The CDR3 region is CASSLEPGRVDGYTF. The CDR3 DNA follows: TGCGCCAGCAGCTTGGAGCCCGGGAGGGTCGATGGCTACACCTTC.

The chain uses TRBV5-1 and TRBJ1-2; TRBD1 aligns across 8 bases. The CDR3 consists of 15 residues. Germline values: CDR1 SGHRS, CDR2 YFSETQ. Trimming took 4 bases from V and 7 from J; bases not matched to a gene: 12. The CDR3 sequence: CASSPGGRGHGGYTF. DNA of the CDR3: TGCGCCAGCAGCCCGGGGGGCAGGGGGCACGGTGGCTACACCTTC.

This clone came up once. The gene calls are TRBV19 and TRBJ2-6; TRBD2 matches at 14 bases. Germline CDR1 reads LNHDA; CDR2 reads SQIVND (reference sequence). The CDR3 loop spans 16 amino acids. J gave up 3 bases and V 7 bases, and 2 bases lay outside the gene matches. CDR3 nucleotide sequence: TGTGCCAGTATTGGGACTAGCGGGAGTGGGGCCAACGTCCTGACTTTC. It is translated as CASIGTSGSGANVLTF.

The chain uses TRBV18 and TRBJ1-2, with TRBD1 matching 9 bases. This CDR3 has 17 residues. V lost 3 bases and J lost 8; bases outside the gene matches: 16. CDR1 is KGHSH and CDR2 is LQKENI in the germline V gene. CDR3 in amino acids: CASSPRGQGSHSPGYTF. CDR3 nucleotide sequence: TGTGCCAGCTCACCCCGGGGACAGGGTTCGCACTCTCCGGGCTACACCTTC.

The rearrangement uses TRBV5-6 and TRBJ2-1; TRBD2 is a possible D gene (6 bases). This CDR3 contains 15 residues. The germline V gene encodes CDR1 SGHDT and CDR2 YYEEEE. Trimming removed 0 bases from V and 3 bases from J, with 10 bases in between. The CDR3 nucleotides read TGTGCCAGCAGCTTGGAACCGGACTACTACAATGAGCAGTTCTTC. As protein: CASSLEPDYYNEQFF.

V gene TRBV2 combines with J gene TRBJ1-2, with TRBD1 matching 7 bases. The germline V gene encodes CDR1 SNHLY and CDR2 FYNNEI. Trimming at V came to 6 bases and at J to 8 bases, leaving 12 bases not matched to a gene. The CDR3 totals 14 residues. This CDR3 is CASSRQGEQGGYTF. The DNA for the CDR3 is TGTGCCAGCAGCCGCCAGGGGGAACAGGGCGGCTACACCTTC.

The chain couples TRBV6-5 to TRBJ2-7; TRBD1 agrees at 7 bases. The CDR3 has 13 amino acids. The V and J ends lost 7 bases and 2 bases, in that order; junction bases with no gene match: 5. Germline CDR1 and CDR2: MNHEY and SVGAGI. DNA of the CDR3: TGTGCCAGCACTAGGGACAGACCCTACGAGCAGTACTTC. Its protein product is CASTRDRPYEQYF.

This clone was counted once. The V call is TRBV4-2, the J call TRBJ2-1; 13 nucleotides line up with TRBD2. The CDR3 loop spans 17 amino acids. Looked up from germline, CDR1 is LGHNA and CDR2 is YNFKEQ. V shed 4 bases, J shed 4 bases, and the junction held 7 bases outside the gene matches. The CDR3 sequence is CASSPQTSGGSYNEQFF. CDR3 nucleotides: TGTGCCAGCAGCCCACAGACTAGCGGGGGGTCGTACAATGAGCAGTTCTTC.